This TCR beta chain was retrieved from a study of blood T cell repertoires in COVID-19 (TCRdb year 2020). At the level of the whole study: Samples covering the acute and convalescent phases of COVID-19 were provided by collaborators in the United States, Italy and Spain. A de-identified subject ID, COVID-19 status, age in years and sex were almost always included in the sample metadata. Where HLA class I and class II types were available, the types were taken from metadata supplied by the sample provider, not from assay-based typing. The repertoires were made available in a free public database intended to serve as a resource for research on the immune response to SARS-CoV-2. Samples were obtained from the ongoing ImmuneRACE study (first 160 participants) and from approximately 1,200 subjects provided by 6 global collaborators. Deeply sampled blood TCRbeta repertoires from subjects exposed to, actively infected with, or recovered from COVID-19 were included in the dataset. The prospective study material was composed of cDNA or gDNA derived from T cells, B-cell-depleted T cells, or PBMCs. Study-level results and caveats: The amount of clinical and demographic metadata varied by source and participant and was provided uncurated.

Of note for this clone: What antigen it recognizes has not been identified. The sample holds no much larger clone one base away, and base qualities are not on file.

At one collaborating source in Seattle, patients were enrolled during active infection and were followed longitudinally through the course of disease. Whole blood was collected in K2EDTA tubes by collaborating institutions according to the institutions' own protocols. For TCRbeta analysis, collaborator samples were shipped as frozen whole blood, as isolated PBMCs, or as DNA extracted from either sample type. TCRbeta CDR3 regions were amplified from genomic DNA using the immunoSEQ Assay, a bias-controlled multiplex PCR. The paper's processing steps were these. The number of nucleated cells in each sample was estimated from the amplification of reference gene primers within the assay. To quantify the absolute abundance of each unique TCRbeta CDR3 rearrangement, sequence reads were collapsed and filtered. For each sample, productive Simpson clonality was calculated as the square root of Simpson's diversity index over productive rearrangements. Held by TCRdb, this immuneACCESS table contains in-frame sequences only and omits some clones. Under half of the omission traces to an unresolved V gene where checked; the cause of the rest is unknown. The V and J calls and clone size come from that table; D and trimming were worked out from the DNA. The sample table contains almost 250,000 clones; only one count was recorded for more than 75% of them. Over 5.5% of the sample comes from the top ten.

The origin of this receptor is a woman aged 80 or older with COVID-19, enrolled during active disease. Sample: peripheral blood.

The bases read TGTGCCAGCAGCGTAGGGCCTGGAAACACCATATATTTT. Its coded protein is CASSVGPGNTIYF. The chain employs TRBV9 and TRBJ1-3; a confident D gene designation cannot be given. CDR1 and CDR2 are drawn from the germline V gene: SGDLS, YYNGEE. The CDR3 measures 13 amino acids from cysteine to phenylalanine. The kept DNA is CDR3 alone, 39 bases in frame from the first base. Trimming costs V 0 bases and J 2 bases, and their ends lie 3 bases apart.